Given below is one TCR beta chain in context. The antigen is undetermined. The data were obtained in a study of beta chain features in type 1 diabetes. Study results and limitations: A potential PCR bias toward shorter templates would be equal in patient and control samples. Shorter TCRB CDR3s, moderately but significantly so, were found in Type 1 diabetes patients in all four CD4+ subsets.

Sorting of CD4+ naive, central memory, regulatory and stem cell-like memory cells was performed via CD45RO/CCR7/CD25/CD127/CD95/CD27. The germline V gene has CDR1 MNHEY and CDR2 SMNVEV (reference sequence). The CDR3 is made up of 17 amino acids. Trimming stripped 2 bases from V and 2 bases from J, with 17 bases between. Since all of the isolated RNA was reverse transcribed, expressed TCRB transcripts were what got sequenced. TCRdb's copy holds only in-frame clones and misses some; the assay was immunoSEQ multiplex PCR. The sample records about 400,000 clones, around 13% being singletons. The sequencing input was naive CD4+ T cells from blood. V gene TRBV27 combines with J gene TRBJ2-3; possible D gene TRBD2, 7 bases. The receptor was isolated from a woman aged 18-29 years with type 1 diabetes. The CDR3 spells CASSLDSAGTITDTQYF. CDR3 in DNA: TGTGCCAGCAGTTTAGATTCAGCGGGGACAATCACAGATACGCAGTATTTT.